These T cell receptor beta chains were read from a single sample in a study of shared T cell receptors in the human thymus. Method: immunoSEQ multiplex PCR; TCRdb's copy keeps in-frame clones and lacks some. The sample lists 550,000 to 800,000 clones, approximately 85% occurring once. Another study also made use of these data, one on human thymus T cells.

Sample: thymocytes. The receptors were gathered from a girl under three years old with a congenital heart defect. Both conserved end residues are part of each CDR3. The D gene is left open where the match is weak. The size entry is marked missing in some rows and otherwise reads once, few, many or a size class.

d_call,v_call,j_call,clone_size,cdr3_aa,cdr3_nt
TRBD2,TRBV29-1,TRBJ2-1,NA,CSVAGGGPTLSSYNEQFF,TGCAGCGTTGCAGGCGGGGGGCCGACCCTCAGCTCCTACAATGAGCAGTTCTTC
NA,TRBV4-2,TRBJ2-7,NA,CASSQAGTISSYEQYF,TGTGCCAGCAGTCAAGCCGGGACAATAAGCTCCTACGAGCAGTACTTC
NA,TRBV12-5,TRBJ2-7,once,CASGLADSNSYEQYF,TGTGCTAGTGGTTTGGCGGACTCCAACTCCTACGAGCAGTACTTC
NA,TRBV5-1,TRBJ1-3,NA,CASSFLPSGNTIYF,TGCGCCAGCAGCTTCCTTCCCTCTGGAAACACCATATATTTT
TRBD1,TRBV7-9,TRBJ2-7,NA,CASSTRTQPRDRNNEQYF,TGTGCCAGCAGCACGCGAACCCAACCGCGGGACAGGAACAACGAGCAGTACTTC
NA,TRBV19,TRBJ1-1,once,CASSIASRGNTEAFF,TGTGCCAGTAGTATAGCGAGCAGGGGGAACACTGAAGCTTTCTTT
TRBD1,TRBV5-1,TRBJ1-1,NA,CASSSTNRGLDTEAFF,TGCGCCAGCAGCTCGACCAACAGGGGGCTTGACACTGAAGCTTTCTTT
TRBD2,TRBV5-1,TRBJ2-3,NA,CASRSEAGEVDTQYF,TGCGCCAGCAGATCGGAAGCGGGGGAGGTAGATACGCAGTATTTT
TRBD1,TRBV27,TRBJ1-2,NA,CASSPCPPGQGGRSYGYTF,TGTGCCAGCAGTCCCTGCCCCCCGGGACAGGGAGGAAGGTCCTATGGCTACACCTTC
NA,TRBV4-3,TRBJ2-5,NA,CASSYQGIQYF,TGCGCCAGCAGCTACCAGGGGATCCAGTACTTC
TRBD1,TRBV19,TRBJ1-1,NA,CASSIVYRGNTEAFF,TGTGCCAGTAGTATAGTTTACAGGGGGAACACTGAAGCTTTCTTT
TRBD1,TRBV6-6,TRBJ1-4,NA,CASSIKTGGKEKLFF,TGTGCCAGCAGCATCAAGACAGGGGGAAAGGAAAAACTGTTTTTT